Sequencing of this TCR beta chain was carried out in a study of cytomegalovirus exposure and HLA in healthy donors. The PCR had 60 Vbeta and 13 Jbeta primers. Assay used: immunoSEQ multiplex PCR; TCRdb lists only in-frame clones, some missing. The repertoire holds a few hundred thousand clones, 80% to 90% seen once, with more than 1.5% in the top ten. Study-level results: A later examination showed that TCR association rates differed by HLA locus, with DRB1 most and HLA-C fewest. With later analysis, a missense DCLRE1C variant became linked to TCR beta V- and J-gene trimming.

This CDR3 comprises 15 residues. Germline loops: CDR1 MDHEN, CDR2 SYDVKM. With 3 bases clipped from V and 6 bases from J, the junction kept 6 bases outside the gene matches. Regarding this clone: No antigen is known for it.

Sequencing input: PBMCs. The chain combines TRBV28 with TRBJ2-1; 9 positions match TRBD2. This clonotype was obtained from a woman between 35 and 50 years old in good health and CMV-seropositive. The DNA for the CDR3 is TGTGCCAGCAGTTTTTTGACTAGCGGTTCCAATGAGCAGTTCTTC. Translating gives CASSFLTSGSNEQFF.